A selection of T cell receptor beta chains follows, all from one sample in a study of cytomegalovirus exposure and HLA in healthy donors. Repertoires were generated with immunoSEQ multiplex PCR, while TCRdb's copy carries only in-frame clones and drops some. The sample holds 100,000 to 150,000 clones; roughly three fifths are singletons and the top ten take 6.5% to 9.5%. The specimen sequenced was PBMCs. These receptors all come from a woman aged 40 to 50 in good health and CMV-seropositive. Both conserved end residues are trimmed from each CDR3. Fields, in order: clone size, V gene, J gene, D gene, CDR3 protein. The D gene is left open where the match is weak. The size field is filled for only some rows; it gives once, few, many or a size class.

few	TRBV6-5	TRBJ2-3	NA	ASSYSPGTNTQY
NA	TRBV15	TRBJ2-3	NA	ATSRDTLEGGGTDTQY
NA	TRBV28	TRBJ1-6	TRBD1	ASRTGGFSPLH
once	TRBV10-3	TRBJ2-5	NA	AIRDSSQETQY
NA	TRBV9	TRBJ2-7	NA	ASSVSGPDYEQY
NA	TRBV5-4	TRBJ2-7	NA	ASSSSEDSVWDEQY
once	TRBV28	TRBJ2-7	NA	ASRPGPSYEQY
few	TRBV2	TRBJ1-5	TRBD1	ASRGQGEGQPQH
NA	TRBV5-1	TRBJ1-3	NA	ASSFGGAAVSGNTIY
NA	TRBV18	TRBJ1-2	TRBD1	ASSPMTGYGYT
few	TRBV6-5	TRBJ2-1	TRBD2	ASKGNPGGNEQF
NA	TRBV29-1	TRBJ2-2	TRBD1	SVGYVDRGITGELF
NA	TRBV19	TRBJ1-1	NA	ASTREWMNTEAF
NA	TRBV9	TRBJ1-6	TRBD1	ASSVGDRGHTIASPLH
NA	TRBV5-1	TRBJ2-5	TRBD2	ASNSGGAEDETQY
NA	TRBV5-4	TRBJ2-5	TRBD2	ASSESSGVGEQY
NA	TRBV6-6	TRBJ1-2	NA	ASTLDVAKGYT
few	TRBV30	TRBJ1-6	NA	AWSVGRSSYNSPLH
NA	TRBV28	TRBJ1-3	NA	ASSSDRSSGNTIY
NA	TRBV19	TRBJ1-5	TRBD1	ASSMGQNNQPQH
once	TRBV5-1	NA	TRBD2	ASSLVLAGVYEQY
NA	TRBV5-1	TRBJ2-7	NA	ASSPRDTTYEQY
NA	TRBV29-1	TRBJ2-7	TRBD1	SVGPDRGEQY
NA	TRBV10-3	TRBJ2-7	TRBD1	AISRDRGTGGEQY
NA	TRBV5-5	TRBJ1-5	NA	ASSLEGRGNQPQH
NA	TRBV6-5	TRBJ1-5	NA	ASSYESQGPQPQH
few	TRBV4-1	TRBJ2-1	TRBD2	ASSQERGLSGRAVEQF
NA	TRBV13	TRBJ2-1	NA	ASSQPLSSRTYEQF
NA	TRBV7-9	TRBJ1-2	TRBD1	ASSETGEGYGYT
NA	TRBV2	TRBJ1-1	NA	ASSEQGSGMNTEAF
few	TRBV23-1	TRBJ2-7	NA	ASSQSVLVRGDEQY
NA	TRBV9	TRBJ2-5	TRBD1	ASSASDGTGYRETQY
few	TRBV28	TRBJ2-1	NA	ASLHGTHNEQF
NA	TRBV2	TRBJ2-1	NA	ASRGDNEQF
NA	TRBV5-8	TRBJ1-2	NA	ASSLGQGGGYT
NA	TRBV5-1	TRBJ2-5	TRBD2	ASSSSAGGELYQETQY
NA	TRBV18	TRBJ2-3	NA	ASSPPTRDTQY
NA	TRBV30	TRBJ1-2	NA	ASTRGPYGYT
NA	TRBV5-4	TRBJ1-2	NA	ASSWGGEGNT
NA	TRBV28	TRBJ2-2	TRBD1	ASSLWMMDRGPGELF
NA	TRBV6-5	TRBJ1-1	TRBD1	ASSYGAGGQTEAF
few	TRBV11-3	TRBJ1-3	NA	ASRTQGERGNTIY
NA	TRBV6-5	TRBJ1-6	TRBD1	ASSLGQGSPLH
NA	TRBV27	TRBJ2-7	TRBD2	ASSLSTSGEQY
NA	TRBV5-1	TRBJ1-1	NA	ASSSSFDGGSGAF
NA	TRBV2	TRBJ1-1	NA	ASSPDMGSPAF
NA	TRBV5-1	TRBJ1-5	TRBD1	ASSLGLDRGYNQPQH
NA	TRBV30	TRBJ1-2	NA	ARSVRGRHGYT
NA	TRBV4-1	TRBJ2-7	TRBD2	ASSQAPTGTSGSYEQY
NA	TRBV5-1	TRBJ1-2	TRBD1	ASSFNRGQDYGYT
NA	TRBV27	TRBJ2-1	TRBD2	ASLGAERLPGLAANEQF
NA	TRBV19	TRBJ1-5	TRBD1	ASSMARGAQPQH
NA	TRBV5-6	TRBJ1-1	NA	ASSLRGPTNTEAF
few	TRBV6-6	NA	NA	ASSPRGSSYEQY
few	TRBV11-3	TRBJ1-4	NA	ASSLGGPGNEKLF
NA	TRBV10-3	TRBJ2-1	TRBD1	AIRGTGDNEQF
NA	TRBV19	TRBJ1-5	NA	AGQSSNQPQH
NA	TRBV10-1	TRBJ2-1	NA	ASSVGGSYNEQF
NA	TRBV28	TRBJ1-1	TRBD1	ASTSGAGGRTEAF